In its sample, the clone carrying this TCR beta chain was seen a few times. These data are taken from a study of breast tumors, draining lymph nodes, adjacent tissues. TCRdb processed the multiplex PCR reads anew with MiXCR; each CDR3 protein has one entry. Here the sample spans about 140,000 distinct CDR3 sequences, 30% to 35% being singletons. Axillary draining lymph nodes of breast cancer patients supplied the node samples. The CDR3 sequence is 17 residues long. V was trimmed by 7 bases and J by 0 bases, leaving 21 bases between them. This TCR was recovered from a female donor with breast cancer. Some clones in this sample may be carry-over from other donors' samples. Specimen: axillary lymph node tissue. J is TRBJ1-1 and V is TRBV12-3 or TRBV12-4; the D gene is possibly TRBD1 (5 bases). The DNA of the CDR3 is TGTGCCAGCACCCTCGGTCCGGGGCAGGGAATGAACACTGAAGCTTTCTTT. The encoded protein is CASTLGPGQGMNTEAFF.